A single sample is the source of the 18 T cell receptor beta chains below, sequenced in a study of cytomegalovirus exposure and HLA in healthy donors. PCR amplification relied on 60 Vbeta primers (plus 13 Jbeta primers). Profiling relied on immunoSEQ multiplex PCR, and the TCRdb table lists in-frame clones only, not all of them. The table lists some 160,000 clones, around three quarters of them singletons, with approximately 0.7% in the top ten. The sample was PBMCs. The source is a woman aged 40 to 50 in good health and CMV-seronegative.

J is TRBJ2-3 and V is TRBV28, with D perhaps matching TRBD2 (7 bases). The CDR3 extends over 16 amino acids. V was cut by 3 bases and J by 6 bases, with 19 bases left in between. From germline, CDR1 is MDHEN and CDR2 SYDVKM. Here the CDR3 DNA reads TGTGCCAGCAGTTTTCTGCGGGGGCAGGGGACTGATACGCAGTATTTT. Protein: CASSFLRGQGTDTQYF.

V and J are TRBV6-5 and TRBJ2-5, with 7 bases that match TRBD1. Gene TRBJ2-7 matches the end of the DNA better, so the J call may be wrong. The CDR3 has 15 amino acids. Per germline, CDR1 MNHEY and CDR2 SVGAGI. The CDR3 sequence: CASSYGDSTSYEQYF. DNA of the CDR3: TGTGCCAGCAGTTACGGGGACAGTACCTCCTACGAGCAGTACTTC.

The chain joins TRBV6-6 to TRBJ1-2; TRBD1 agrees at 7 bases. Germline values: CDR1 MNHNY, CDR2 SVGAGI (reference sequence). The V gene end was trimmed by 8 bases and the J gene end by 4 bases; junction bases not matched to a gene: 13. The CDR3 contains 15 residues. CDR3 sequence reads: CASAPVGGPGYGYTF. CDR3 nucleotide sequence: TGTGCCAGCGCCCCGGTAGGGGGCCCAGGCTATGGCTACACCTTC.

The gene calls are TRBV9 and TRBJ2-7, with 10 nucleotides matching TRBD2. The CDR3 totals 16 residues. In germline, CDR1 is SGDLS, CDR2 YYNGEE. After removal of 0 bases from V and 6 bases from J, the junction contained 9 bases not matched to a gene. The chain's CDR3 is CASSVGASGSIIEQYF. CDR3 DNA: TGTGCCAGCAGCGTAGGGGCTAGCGGGAGTATCATCGAGCAGTACTTC. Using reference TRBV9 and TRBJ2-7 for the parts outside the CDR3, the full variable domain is DSGVTQTPKHLITATGQRVTLRCSPRSGDLSVYWYQQSLDQGLQFLIQYYNGEERAKGNILERFSAQQFPDLHSELNLSSLELGDSALYFCASSVGASGSIIEQYFGPGTRLTVT.

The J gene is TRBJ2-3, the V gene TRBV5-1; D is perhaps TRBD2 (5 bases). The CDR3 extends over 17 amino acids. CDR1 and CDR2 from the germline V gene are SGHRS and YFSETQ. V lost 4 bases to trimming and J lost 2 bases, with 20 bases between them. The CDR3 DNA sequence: TGCGCCAGCAGCGCTGACCCACCTCCTAGCCCCACAGATACGCAGTATTTT. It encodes CASSADPPPSPTDTQYF.

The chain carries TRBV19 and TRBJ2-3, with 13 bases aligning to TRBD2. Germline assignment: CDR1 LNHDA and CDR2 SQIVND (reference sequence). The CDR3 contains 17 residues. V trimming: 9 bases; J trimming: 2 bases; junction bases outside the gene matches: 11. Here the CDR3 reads CASGRLAGGGITDTQYF. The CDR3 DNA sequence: TGTGCCAGCGGGCGACTAGCGGGAGGTGGGATCACAGATACGCAGTATTTT.

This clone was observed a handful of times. The CDR3 sequence: CASSCLRDRGITGELFF. The CDR3 nucleotides are TGTGCCAGCAGCTGCTTGAGGGACAGGGGAATCACCGGGGAGCTGTTTTTT. The V call is TRBV5-7, the J call TRBJ2-2; 10 nucleotides align to TRBD1. TRBV5-7 is recorded as an ORF, its role being uncertain. The V and J ends lost 3 bases and 4 bases, in that order; junction bases with no gene match: 9. There are 17 residues in the CDR3.

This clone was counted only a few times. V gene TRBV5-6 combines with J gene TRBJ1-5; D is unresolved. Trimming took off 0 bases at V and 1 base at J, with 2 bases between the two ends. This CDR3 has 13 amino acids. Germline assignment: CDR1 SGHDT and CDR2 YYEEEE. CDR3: CASSLASNQPQHF. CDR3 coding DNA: TGTGCCAGCAGCTTGGCGAGCAATCAGCCCCAGCATTTT.

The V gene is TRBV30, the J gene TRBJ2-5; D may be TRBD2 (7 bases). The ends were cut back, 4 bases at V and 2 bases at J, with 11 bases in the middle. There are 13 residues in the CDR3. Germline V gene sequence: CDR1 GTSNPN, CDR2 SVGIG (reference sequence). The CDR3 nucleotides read TGTGCCTGGATCGGGGGGCATCAAGAGACCCAGTACTTC. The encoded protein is CAWIGGHQETQYF.

The DNA for the CDR3 is TGTGCCAGTAGTCTTAGCGGGGGGTTATACAATGAGCAGTTCTTC. Amino acids: CASSLSGGLYNEQFF. The chain joins TRBV19 to TRBJ2-1; 10 bases agree with TRBD2. The junction had 5 bases not matched to a gene; V was cut back by 5 bases and J by 4 bases. The CDR3 sequence is 15 residues long. Germline V lookup: CDR1 LNHDA, CDR2 SQIVND (reference sequence).

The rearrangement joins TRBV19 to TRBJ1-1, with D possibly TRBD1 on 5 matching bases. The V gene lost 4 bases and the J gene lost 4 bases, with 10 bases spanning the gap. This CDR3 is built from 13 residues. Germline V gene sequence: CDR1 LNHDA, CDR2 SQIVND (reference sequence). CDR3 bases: TGTGCCAGTAGTAAAGGGGCTACCACTGAAGCTTTCTTT. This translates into CASSKGATTEAFF.

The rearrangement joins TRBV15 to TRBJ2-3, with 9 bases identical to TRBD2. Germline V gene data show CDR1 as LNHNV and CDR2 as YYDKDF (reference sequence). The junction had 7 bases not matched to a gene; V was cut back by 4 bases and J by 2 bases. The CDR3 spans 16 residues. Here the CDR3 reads CATSTVPSGATDTQYF. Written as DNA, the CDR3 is TGTGCCACCAGCACGGTACCTAGCGGGGCCACAGATACGCAGTATTTT.

CDR3 sequence reads: CASSLSRGPMAFF. The DNA of the CDR3 is TGTGCCAGCAGCTTAAGCAGGGGCCCAATGGCTTTCTTT. The chain joins TRBV7-2 to TRBJ1-1; D might be TRBD1 (6 bases). From germline, CDR1 is SGHTA and CDR2 FQGNSA. V was shortened by 2 bases and J by 11 bases, with 15 bases between the two germline ends. The CDR3 is made up of 13 amino acids.

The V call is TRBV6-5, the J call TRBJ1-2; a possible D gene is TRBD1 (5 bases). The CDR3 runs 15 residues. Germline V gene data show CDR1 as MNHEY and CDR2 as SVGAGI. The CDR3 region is CAAGGYDVFLDGYTF. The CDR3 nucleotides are TGTGCAGCGGGGGGTTACGATGTTTTTCTCGATGGCTACACCTTC.

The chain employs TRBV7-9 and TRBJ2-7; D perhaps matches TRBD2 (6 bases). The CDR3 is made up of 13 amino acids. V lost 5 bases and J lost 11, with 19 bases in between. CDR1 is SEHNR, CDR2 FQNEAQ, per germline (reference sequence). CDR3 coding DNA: TGTGCCAGCAGCCCCGGAGGGTCCCCCTTCGAGTACTTC. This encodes CASSPGGSPFEYF.

The CDR3 DNA follows: TGCAGCGTAGGACCGGGACAGGGGGCGTTCGGCTACACCTTC. This translates into CSVGPGQGAFGYTF. This chain uses TRBV29-1 with TRBJ1-2; 12 nucleotides match TRBD1. Germline loops: CDR1 SQVTM, CDR2 ANQGSEA. This CDR3 spans 14 amino acids. The trim removed 6 bases at V and 8 bases at J, leaving 10 bases unmatched.

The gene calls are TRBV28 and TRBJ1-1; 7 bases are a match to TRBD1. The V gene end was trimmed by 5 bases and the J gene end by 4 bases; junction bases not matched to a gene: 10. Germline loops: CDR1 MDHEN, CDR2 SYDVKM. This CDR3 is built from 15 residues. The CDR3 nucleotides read TGTGCCAGCAGTCCAGCTACAGGGGCAGGCACTGAAGCTTTCTTT. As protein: CASSPATGAGTEAFF. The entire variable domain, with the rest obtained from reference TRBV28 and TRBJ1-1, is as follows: DVKVTQSSRYLVKRTGEKVFLECVQDMDHENMFWYRQDPGLGLRLIYFSYDVKMKEKGDIPEGYSVSREKKERFSLILESASTNQTSMYLCASSPATGAGTEAFFGQGTRLTVV.

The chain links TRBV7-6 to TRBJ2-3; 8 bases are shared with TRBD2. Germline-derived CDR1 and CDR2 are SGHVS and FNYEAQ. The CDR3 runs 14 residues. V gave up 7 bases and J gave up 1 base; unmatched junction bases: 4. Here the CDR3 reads CASTRGGRTDTQYF. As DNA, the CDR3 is TGTGCCAGCACACGCGGGGGGCGCACAGATACGCAGTATTTT.